The next 2 T cell receptor beta chains were all read from a single sample in a study of T cells expressing NK-cell markers. Each CDR3 protein gets one entry in TCRdb, which reprocessed the 5' RACE reads and gives no DNA. Its table lists some 390,000 distinct CDR3 sequences. Sequenced: blood T cells: a sorted CD56 or NKG2C T cell subset, CD4+ or CD8+ T cells, or bulk PBMC T cells (not recorded which). Source of these receptors: a woman in her fifties or sixties in good health.

The chain carries TRBV14 and TRBJ2-1. Looked up from germline, CDR1 is SGHDN and CDR2 is FVKESK. The length of the CDR3 is 12 residues. CDR3 protein: CASNWGANEQFF.

This rearrangement joins TRBV7-2 to TRBJ2-2; TCRdb's D gene call, TRBD2, goes unchecked for lack of DNA. Per germline, CDR1 SGHTA and CDR2 FQGNSA. The CDR3 is 15 amino acids. Here the CDR3 reads CASRLERPGGGELFF.